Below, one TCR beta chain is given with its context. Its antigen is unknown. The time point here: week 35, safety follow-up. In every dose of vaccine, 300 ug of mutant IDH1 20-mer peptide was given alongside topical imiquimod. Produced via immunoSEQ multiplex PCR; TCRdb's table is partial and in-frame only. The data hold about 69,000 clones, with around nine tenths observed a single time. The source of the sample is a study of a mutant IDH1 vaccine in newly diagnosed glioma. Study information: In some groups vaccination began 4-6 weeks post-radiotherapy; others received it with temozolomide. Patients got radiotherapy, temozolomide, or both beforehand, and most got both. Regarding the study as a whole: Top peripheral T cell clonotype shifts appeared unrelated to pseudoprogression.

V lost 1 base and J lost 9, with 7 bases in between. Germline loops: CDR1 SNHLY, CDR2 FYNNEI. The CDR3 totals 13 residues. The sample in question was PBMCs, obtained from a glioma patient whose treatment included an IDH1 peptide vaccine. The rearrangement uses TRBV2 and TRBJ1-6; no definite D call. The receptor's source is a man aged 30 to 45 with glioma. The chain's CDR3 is CASSEGAGSPLHF. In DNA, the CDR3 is TGTGCCAGCAGTGAAGGGGCTGGTTCACCCCTCCACTTT.